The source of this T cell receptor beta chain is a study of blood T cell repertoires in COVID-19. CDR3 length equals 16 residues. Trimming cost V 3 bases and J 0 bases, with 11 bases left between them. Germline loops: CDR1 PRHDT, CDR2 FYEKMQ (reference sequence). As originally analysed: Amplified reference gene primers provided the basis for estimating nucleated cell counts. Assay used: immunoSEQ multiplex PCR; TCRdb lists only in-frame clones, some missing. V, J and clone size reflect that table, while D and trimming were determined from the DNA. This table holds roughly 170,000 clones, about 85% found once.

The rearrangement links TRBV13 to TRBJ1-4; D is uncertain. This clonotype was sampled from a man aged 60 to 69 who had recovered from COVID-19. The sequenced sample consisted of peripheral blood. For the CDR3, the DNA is TGTGCCAGCAGCTTCGCCCAGGAACCAACTAATGAAAAACTGTTTTTT. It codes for CASSFAQEPTNEKLFF.